Sequencing of this T cell receptor (beta chain) was carried out in a study of OX40 agonist ivuxolimab in advanced cancers. Overall study context: With a range of roughly 20 to 80, age averaged approximately 60 years, and about 83% were male.

As to this clone: No antigen is known for it.

Sequencing was performed with immunoSEQ multiplex PCR; in TCRdb, only in-frame clones are kept and a portion is missing. The sample has more than 75,000 clones, roughly 85% seen once; the top ten hold approximately 5.5%. Study-wide results and limits: Expanded clones belonging to CD8+ T cells outnumbered, on average, those of CD4+.

The length of the CDR3 is 17 residues. V lost 0 bases to trimming and J lost 0 bases, with 13 bases between them. Germline assignment: CDR1 MGHRA and CDR2 YSYEKL. The sample in question was CD4+ or CD8+ T cells sorted from blood, obtained in a trial of the OX40 agonist ivuxolimab. V is TRBV4-1 and J is TRBJ2-3; a possible D gene is TRBD2 (5 bases). This sequence originates from an adult with an advanced solid tumor such as melanoma, head and neck, liver or kidney cancer. The CDR3 coding sequence is TGCGCCAGCAGCCAAGATCTGATGAGGACTAGCACAGATACGCAGTATTTT. This codes for CASSQDLMRTSTDTQYF.